The clone carrying this TCR beta chain occurred many times. Unmatched junction bases numbered 9, after V lost 6 bases and J lost 6 bases. The CDR3 totals 13 residues. CDR1 SQVTM and CDR2 ANQGSEA come from the germline V gene. TCRdb passed the 5' RACE reads through MiXCR, listing each CDR3 protein once. The sample shows under 40,000 distinct CDR3 sequences, 6.6% of them seen only once. The data derive from a study of T cells after yellow fever vaccination. The source is a young man who received the YFV17D yellow fever vaccine. Here the sequenced sample was PBMCs, either bulk or a sorted T-cell subset (CD4+, CD8+, memory, or dextramer-sorted; not recorded which), taken on the day of the first yellow fever vaccination. The chain joins TRBV29-1 to TRBJ2-5; 8 bases line up with TRBD1. The CDR3 is CSVGQGFGQTQYF. CDR3 sequence (DNA): TGCAGCGTCGGACAGGGATTTGGTCAGACCCAGTACTTC.